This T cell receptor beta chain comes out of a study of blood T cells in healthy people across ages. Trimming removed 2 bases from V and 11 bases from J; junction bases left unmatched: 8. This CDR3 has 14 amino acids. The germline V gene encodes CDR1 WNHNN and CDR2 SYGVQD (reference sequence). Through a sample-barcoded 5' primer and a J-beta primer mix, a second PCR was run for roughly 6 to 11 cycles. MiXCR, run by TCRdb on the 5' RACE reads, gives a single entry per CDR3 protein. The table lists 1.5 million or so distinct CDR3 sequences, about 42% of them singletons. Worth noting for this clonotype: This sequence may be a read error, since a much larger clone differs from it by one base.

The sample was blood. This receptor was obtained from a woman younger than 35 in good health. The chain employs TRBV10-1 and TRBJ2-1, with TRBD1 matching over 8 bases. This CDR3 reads CASSETIGQGKQFF. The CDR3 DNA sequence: TGCGCCAGCAGTGAGACGATCGGACAGGGCAAGCAGTTCTTC.